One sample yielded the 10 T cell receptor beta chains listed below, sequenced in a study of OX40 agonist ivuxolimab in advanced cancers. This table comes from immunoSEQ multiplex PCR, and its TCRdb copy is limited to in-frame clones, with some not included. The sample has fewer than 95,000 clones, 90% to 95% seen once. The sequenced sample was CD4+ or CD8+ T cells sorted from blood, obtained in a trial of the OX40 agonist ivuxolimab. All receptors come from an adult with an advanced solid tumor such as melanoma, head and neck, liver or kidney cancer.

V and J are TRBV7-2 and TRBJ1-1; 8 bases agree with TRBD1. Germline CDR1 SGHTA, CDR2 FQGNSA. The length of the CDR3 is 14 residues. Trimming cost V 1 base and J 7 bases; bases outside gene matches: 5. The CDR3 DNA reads TGTGCCAGCAGCTTAGGGGGACAGGTTCGTGAAGCTTTCTTT. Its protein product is CASSLGGQVREAFF.

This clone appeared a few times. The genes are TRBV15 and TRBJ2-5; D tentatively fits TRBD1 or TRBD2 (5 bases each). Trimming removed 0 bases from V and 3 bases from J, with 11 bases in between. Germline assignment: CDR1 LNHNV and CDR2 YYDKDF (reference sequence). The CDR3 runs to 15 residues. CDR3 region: CATSRDYGGEETQYF. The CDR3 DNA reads TGTGCCACCAGCAGAGATTATGGGGGAGAAGAGACCCAGTACTTC.

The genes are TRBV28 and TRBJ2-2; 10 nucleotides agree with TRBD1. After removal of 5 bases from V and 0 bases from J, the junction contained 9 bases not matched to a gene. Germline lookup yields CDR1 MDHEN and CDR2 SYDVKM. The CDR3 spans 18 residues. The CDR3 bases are TGTGCCAGCAGTGGGACTACGGGACAGGGGACGAACACCGGGGAGCTGTTTTTT. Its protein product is CASSGTTGQGTNTGELFF. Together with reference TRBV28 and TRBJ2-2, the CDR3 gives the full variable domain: DVKVTQSSRYLVKRTGEKVFLECVQDMDHENMFWYRQDPGLGLRLIYFSYDVKMKEKGDIPEGYSVSREKKERFSLILESASTNQTSMYLCASSGTTGQGTNTGELFFGEGSRLTVL.

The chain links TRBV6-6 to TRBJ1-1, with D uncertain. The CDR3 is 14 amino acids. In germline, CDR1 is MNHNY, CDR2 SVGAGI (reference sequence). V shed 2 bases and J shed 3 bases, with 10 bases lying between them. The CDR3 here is CASSYQWLDTEAFF. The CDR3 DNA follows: TGTGCCAGCAGTTACCAGTGGCTAGACACTGAAGCTTTCTTT.

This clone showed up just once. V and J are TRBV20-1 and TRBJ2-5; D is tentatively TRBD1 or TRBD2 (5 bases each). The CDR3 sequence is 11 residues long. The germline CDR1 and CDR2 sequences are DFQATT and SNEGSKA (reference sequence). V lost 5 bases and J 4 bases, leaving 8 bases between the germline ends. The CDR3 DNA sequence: TGCAGTGCTTCAGGGACAGAGACCCAGTACTTC. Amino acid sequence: CSASGTETQYF.

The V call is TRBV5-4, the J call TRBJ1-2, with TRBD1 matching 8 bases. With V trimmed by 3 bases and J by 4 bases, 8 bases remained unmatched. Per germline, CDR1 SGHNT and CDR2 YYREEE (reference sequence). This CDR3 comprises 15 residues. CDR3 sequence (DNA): TGTGCCAGCAGCTCTCCGACAGGGGATACCTATGGCTACACCTTC. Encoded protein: CASSSPTGDTYGYTF.

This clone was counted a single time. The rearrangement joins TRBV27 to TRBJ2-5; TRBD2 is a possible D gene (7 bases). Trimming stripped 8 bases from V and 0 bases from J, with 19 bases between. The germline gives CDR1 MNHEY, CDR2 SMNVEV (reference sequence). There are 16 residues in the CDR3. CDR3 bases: TGTGCCAGCCAAGGGGGGGCGGGGCCGTACCAAGAGACCCAGTACTTC. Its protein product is CASQGGAGPYQETQYF.

DNA of the CDR3: TGTGCCATCAGTGAGAGGGGTTCGAACACCGGGGAGCTGTTTTTT. Translating gives CAISERGSNTGELFF. The J gene is TRBJ2-2, the V gene TRBV10-3, with D tentatively TRBD1 (5 bases). Trimming removed 2 bases at V and 0 bases at J, with 7 bases between. Germline CDR1 reads ENHRY; CDR2 reads SYGVKD. The CDR3 sequence is 15 residues long.

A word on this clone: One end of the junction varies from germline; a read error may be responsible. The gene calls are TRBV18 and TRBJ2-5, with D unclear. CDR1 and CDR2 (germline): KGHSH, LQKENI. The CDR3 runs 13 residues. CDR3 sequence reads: CASSPTLQTFHHF. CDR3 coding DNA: TGTGCCAGCTCACCTACGCTCCAGACCTTCCATCACTTC.

The CDR3: CASSQHGPQPQHF. The CDR3 DNA reads as TGTGCCAGCAGCCAACACGGACCTCAGCCCCAGCATTTT. This chain connects TRBV4-2 to TRBJ1-5; the D is unclear. Per germline, CDR1 LGHNA and CDR2 YNFKEQ. CDR3 length: 13 amino acids. Trimming stripped 2 bases from V and 6 bases from J, with 8 bases between.